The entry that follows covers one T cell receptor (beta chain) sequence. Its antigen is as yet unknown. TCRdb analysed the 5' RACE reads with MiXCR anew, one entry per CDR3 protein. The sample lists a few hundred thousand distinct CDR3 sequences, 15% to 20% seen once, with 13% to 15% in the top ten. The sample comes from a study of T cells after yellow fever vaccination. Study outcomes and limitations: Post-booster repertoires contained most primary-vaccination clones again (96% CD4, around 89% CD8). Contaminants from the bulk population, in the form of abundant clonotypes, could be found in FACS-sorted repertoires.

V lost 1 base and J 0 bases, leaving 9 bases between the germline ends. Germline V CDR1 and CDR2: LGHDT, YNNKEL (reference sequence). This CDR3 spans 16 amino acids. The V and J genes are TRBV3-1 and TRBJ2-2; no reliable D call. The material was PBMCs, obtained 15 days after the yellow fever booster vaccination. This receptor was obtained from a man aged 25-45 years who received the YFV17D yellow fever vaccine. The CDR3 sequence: CASSQVKRSNTGELFF. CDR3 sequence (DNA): TGTGCCAGCAGCCAAGTGAAGCGATCGAACACCGGGGAGCTGTTTTTT.